This TCR beta chain was captured by sequencing in a study of CD8 T cells in ankylosing spondylitis. General observations from the study: Reportedly, matched ankylosing spondylitis synovial fluid was significantly enriched for disease-linked clones. Certain motif variants had earlier been reported in reactive arthritis synovial fluid and blood. A TCR beta motif of 7 to 9 highly homologous variants seemed to mark ankylosing spondylitis blood.

In germline, CDR1 is LGHNA, CDR2 YSLEER. This CDR3 has 15 residues. The V segment lost 5 bases and the J segment 5 bases; nucleotides outside the gene matches: 8. This clonotype has only a few counts. What it binds is unknown. TCR beta libraries were made by quantitative 5'-RACE with molecular barcodes. In TCRdb, the 5' RACE reads were re-called with MiXCR into one record per CDR3 protein. The table records roughly 440,000 distinct CDR3 sequences, roughly 15% of them present only once. The origin of this receptor is a male donor with ankylosing spondylitis. Sequencing used blood, either unsorted or a sorted T cell fraction (not recorded which). V gene TRBV4-3 combines with J gene TRBJ1-4; 7 nucleotides align to TRBD1. The CDR3 loop is CASSFQTGRNEKLFF. The CDR3 nucleotides read TGCGCCAGCAGCTTTCAGACAGGGCGGAATGAAAAACTGTTTTTT.